Presented here are 32 T cell receptor beta chains from one specimen sequenced in a study of T cells after yellow fever vaccination. TCRdb re-analysed the 5' RACE reads in MiXCR, keeping a single row per CDR3 protein. The sample includes under 300,000 distinct CDR3 sequences, 6.9% of them seen just once. Sequences were derived from CD4+ T cells sorted from PBMCs, sampled 15 days after the yellow fever booster vaccination. The source is a young man who received the YFV17D yellow fever vaccine.

This clonotype was detected ten times or more. J is TRBJ2-7 and V is TRBV27; D possibly corresponds to TRBD1 (7 bases). Germline CDR1 reads MNHEY; CDR2 reads SMNVEV (reference sequence). With 5 bases removed from V and 3 bases from J, the gap between germline ends came to 20 bases. The CDR3 extends over 16 amino acids. This chain's CDR3 is CASSLGGGGGGYEQYF. In DNA form, the CDR3 reads TGTGCCAGCAGTCTGGGAGGAGGGGGCGGTGGCTACGAGCAGTACTTC.

This clonotype turned up a few times. The chain combines TRBV12-3 or TRBV12-4 with TRBJ1-1; D call uncertain. Trimming shortened V by 3 bases and J by 3 bases, and 11 bases separated the two germline ends. The CDR3 consists of 14 residues. The CDR3: CASSFWGRDTEAFF. In nucleotides, the CDR3 is TGTGCCAGCAGTTTTTGGGGTAGGGACACTGAAGCTTTCTTT.

The chain joins TRBV20-1 to TRBJ1-2; 9 bases match TRBD1. The CDR3 has 13 amino acids. The germline gives CDR1 DFQATT, CDR2 SNEGSKA (reference sequence). J gave up 6 bases and V 5 bases, and 7 bases lay outside the gene matches. The CDR3 region has the DNA TGCAGTGCTGCTAGGGACAGGGCGAATGGCTACACCTTC. Its translation: CSAARDRANGYTF.

This clonotype was observed at least ten times. This chain links TRBV28 with TRBJ2-5; possibly TRBD2 for D (6 bases). This CDR3 region has 13 residues. CDR1 is MDHEN and CDR2 is SYDVKM in the germline V gene. Trimming shortened V by 5 bases and J by 5 bases, and 12 bases separated the two germline ends. CDR3 sequence (DNA): TGTGCCAGCAGTCCCTCCGGGGGTGAGACCCAGTACTTC. Its protein is CASSPSGGETQYF. Combining the CDR3 with reference TRBV28 and TRBJ2-5 gives the whole variable domain DVKVTQSSRYLVKRTGEKVFLECVQDMDHENMFWYRQDPGLGLRLIYFSYDVKMKEKGDIPEGYSVSREKKERFSLILESASTNQTSMYLCASSPSGGETQYFGPGTRLLVL.

There are many counts of this clonotype. The chain combines TRBV20-1 with TRBJ2-7; either TRBD1 or TRBD2 may supply D (7 bases each). Trimming removed 6 bases at V and 2 bases at J, with 14 bases between. The CDR3 extends over 13 amino acids. CDR1 and CDR2 from the germline V gene are DFQATT and SNEGSKA (reference sequence). The CDR3 here is CSAPGGGTYEQYF. The CDR3 DNA reads TGCAGTGCCCCAGGGGGAGGGACCTACGAGCAGTACTTC.

This clonotype was picked up many times. This chain uses TRBV19 with TRBJ2-4; 10 bases line up with TRBD1. This CDR3 comprises 14 residues. The ends lost 3 bases at V and 8 bases at J; junction bases unmatched: 4. In germline, CDR1 is LNHDA, CDR2 SQIVND (reference sequence). CDR3 amino acids: CASSIGQGGDIQYF. The CDR3 DNA is TGTGCCAGTAGTATTGGACAGGGGGGCGACATTCAGTACTTC.

This chain connects TRBV2 to TRBJ2-5; 8 bases match TRBD2. The germline V gene has CDR1 SNHLY and CDR2 FYNNEI. The junction had 16 bases not matched to a gene; V was cut back by 11 bases and J by 5 bases. The CDR3 sequence is 15 residues long. This chain's CDR3 is CAGTVAGNWGETQYF. In DNA form, the CDR3 reads TGTGCCGGGACGGTAGCGGGGAACTGGGGGGAGACCCAGTACTTC.

In this sample, this clonotype turned up a few times. This rearrangement joins TRBV7-6 to TRBJ2-5, with D perhaps matching TRBD2 (7 bases). The germline gives CDR1 SGHVS, CDR2 FNYEAQ. V was pared by 0 bases and J by 5 bases, with 19 bases between. The CDR3 loop spans 17 amino acids. In DNA form, the CDR3 reads TGTGCCAGCAGCTTAGCTGCGGGGGACACCCCTGGGGAGACCCAGTACTTC. Translating gives CASSLAAGDTPGETQYF.

A note on this clonotype: Since a much larger clone is just one base distant, this may be a read error. The chain joins TRBV13 to TRBJ2-3; D gene ambiguous. CDR3 size: 12 residues. CDR1 and CDR2 (germline): PRHDT, FYEKMQ (reference sequence). The CDR3 DNA reads TGTTCCAGCAGCTTATATAAGGATACGCAGTATTTT. It codes for CSSSLYKDTQYF.

At least ten counts were recorded for this clonotype. V is TRBV7-8 and J is TRBJ2-2, with TRBD2 identical over 7 bases. CDR3 size: 14 residues. J was trimmed by 0 bases and V by 8 bases; bases with no gene match: 3. Germline CDR1 is SGHVS and CDR2 is FQNEAQ. Here the CDR3 reads CASGSGTNTGELFF. CDR3 nucleotide sequence: TGTGCCAGCGGAAGCGGGACGAACACCGGGGAGCTGTTTTTT. The full variable domain, rest sourced from reference TRBV7-8 and TRBJ2-2, is GAGVSQSPRYKVAKRGQDVALRCDPISGHVSLFWYQQALGQGPEFLTYFQNEAQLDKSGLPSDRFFAERPEGSVSTLKIQRTQQEDSAVYLCASGSGTNTGELFFGEGSRLTVL.

This clonotype was counted many times. The CDR3: CASSLGQGTNEQYF. For the CDR3, the DNA is TGCGCCAGCAGCTTAGGACAGGGGACCAACGAGCAGTACTTC. The chain combines TRBV5-1 with TRBJ2-7; TRBD1 aligns across 9 bases. V trimming: 2 bases; J trimming: 5 bases; junction bases outside the gene matches: 5. CDR3 length: 14 amino acids. Germline CDR1 reads SGHRS; CDR2 reads YFSETQ.

This clonotype occurred many times. The chain carries TRBV7-2 and TRBJ2-4, with D possibly TRBD1 on 5 matching bases. This CDR3 is built from 15 residues. The germline V gene encodes CDR1 SGHTA and CDR2 FQGNSA. Trimming removed 5 bases from V and 0 bases from J, with 11 bases in between. The CDR3 DNA sequence: TGTGCCAGCAGCCTACAGGCTCTAGCCAAAAACATTCAGTACTTC. Translation gives CASSLQALAKNIQYF. Supplemented by reference TRBV7-2 and TRBJ2-4, the full variable domain reads GAGVSQSPSNKVTEKGKDVELRCDPISGHTALYWYRQSLGQGLEFLIYFQGNSAPDKSGLPSDRFSAERTGGSVSTLTIQRTQQEDSAVYLCASSLQALAKNIQYFGAGTRLSVL.

The genes are TRBV5-1 and TRBJ2-7; 8 nucleotides align to TRBD1. The CDR3 sequence is 14 residues long. CDR1 and CDR2 from the germline V gene are SGHRS and YFSETQ. Trimming took 4 bases from V and 2 from J; bases not matched to a gene: 5. The CDR3 spells CASSATGAAYEQYF. The DNA for the CDR3 is TGCGCCAGCAGCGCGACAGGGGCCGCCTACGAGCAGTACTTC.

J is TRBJ1-1 and V is TRBV10-3, with D uncertain. V lost 3 bases and J lost 2, with 4 bases in between. The length of the CDR3 is 12 residues. The germline gives CDR1 ENHRY, CDR2 SYGVKD. CDR3 bases: TGTGCCATCAGTGACGTCAACACTGAAGCTTTCTTT. Translated: CAISDVNTEAFF.

This chain uses TRBV12-3 or TRBV12-4 with TRBJ1-5; 7 nucleotides agree with TRBD1. The trim removed 3 bases at V and 3 bases at J, leaving 2 bases unmatched. There are 14 residues in the CDR3. DNA of the CDR3: TGTGCCAGCAGTTTGACAGGGCCCAATCAGCCCCAGCATTTT. Protein sequence: CASSLTGPNQPQHF.

A remark on this clonotype: A much larger clone differs by one base, so this may be a read error. This chain connects TRBV12-3 or TRBV12-4 to TRBJ2-3, with TRBD2 matching over 9 bases. Trimming took 6 bases from V and 1 from J; bases not matched to a gene: 5. The CDR3 has 15 amino acids. The CDR3 loop reads CASRMTSGCTDTQYF. The CDR3 DNA is TGTGCCAGCAGGATGACTAGCGGCTGCACAGATACGCAGTATTTT.

This clonotype appeared many times. The chain recombines TRBV12-3 or TRBV12-4 with TRBJ1-1, with D possibly being TRBD1 (5 bases). Trimming took off 2 bases at V and 5 bases at J, with 9 bases between the two ends. The CDR3 runs 13 residues. The CDR3 region has the DNA TGTGCCAGCAGTTTATCAGGGAAGACTGAAGCTTTCTTT. It encodes CASSLSGKTEAFF.

V and J are TRBV12-2 and TRBJ2-7; the table's D call of TRBD1 was not tested on the DNA. TRBV12-2 is a documented pseudogene. There are 17 residues in the CDR3. This CDR3 is CASRVMGPVDRVNEQYF. The CDR3 nucleotides read TGTGCAAGTCGCGTCATGGGACCGGTCGACAGGGTGAACGAGCAGTACTTC.

This clonotype occurred a few times. The chain employs TRBV12-3 or TRBV12-4 and TRBJ1-2; maybe TRBD1 (6 bases). CDR3 size: 14 residues. Trimming shortened V by 1 base and J by 4 bases, and 10 bases separated the two germline ends. The CDR3 protein is CASSLGGGFYGYTF. The CDR3 nucleotides read TGTGCCAGCAGTTTAGGAGGGGGATTCTATGGCTACACCTTC.

This clonotype has only a few counts. The chain combines TRBV19 with TRBJ2-7; 8 nucleotides match TRBD1. CDR3 size: 14 residues. Germline lookup yields CDR1 LNHDA and CDR2 SQIVND (reference sequence). The ends lost 4 bases at V and 3 bases at J; junction bases unmatched: 5. CDR3 nucleotide sequence: TGTGCCAGTAGTACCCGAACAGGGGGCTACGAGCAGTACTTC. Its translation: CASSTRTGGYEQYF.

The CDR3 DNA reads TGTGCCACCAGCAGAGATATAGGTAGTTGGGTGTATGAGCAGTTCTTC. This encodes CATSRDIGSWVYEQFF. V gene TRBV15 combines with J gene TRBJ2-1; D is undetermined. The CDR3 totals 16 residues. Per germline, CDR1 LNHNV and CDR2 YYDKDF (reference sequence). Trimming pared 0 bases from V and 8 bases from J, leaving 17 bases between.

This clonotype has a handful of counts. An end of the junction does not agree with germline; a read error may underlie this. The chain is built from TRBV7-7 and TRBJ2-1; TRBD2 matches 7 bases. Germline V gene data show CDR1 as SSHAT and CDR2 as FNYEAQ (reference sequence). This CDR3 has 13 amino acids. CDR3: CASSFWEGNEQFF. CDR3 nucleotide sequence: TGTGCTAGCAGCTTCTGGGAGGGGAATGAGCAGTTCTTC.

In this sample, this clonotype turned up a few times. The CDR3 nucleotides are TGTGCCAGCAGCCCTCGGGACCTATTATACGAGCAGTACTTC. Translation gives CASSPRDLLYEQYF. The chain recombines TRBV7-2 with TRBJ2-7; D possibly uses TRBD1 or TRBD2 (5 bases each). Deletions cut 5 bases from V and 4 bases from J, with 15 bases between. The CDR3 is 14 residues long. CDR1 SGHTA and CDR2 FQGNSA come from the germline V gene.

The chain is built from TRBV20-1 and TRBJ2-1; possible D gene TRBD2, 6 bases. With 0 bases removed from V and 2 bases from J, the gap between germline ends came to 14 bases. This CDR3 is built from 16 residues. From germline, CDR1 is DFQATT and CDR2 SNEGSKA (reference sequence). CDR3 nucleotide sequence: TGCAGTGCTAGAGATAGTGGGAGACTAGCCTACAATGAGCAGTTCTTC. This gives the protein CSARDSGRLAYNEQFF.

This chain links TRBV6-2 or TRBV6-3 with TRBJ2-5; 13 bases fit TRBD2. V was pared by 6 bases and J by 7 bases, with 8 bases of the junction left unmatched. This CDR3 contains 15 residues. CDR1 MNHEY and CDR2 SVGEGT come from the germline V gene. CDR3 nucleotide sequence: TGTGCCAGCAGCCCCGGACTAGCGGGGGTCGGGACCCAGTACTTC. This encodes CASSPGLAGVGTQYF.

This clonotype came up a few times. The chain combines TRBV2 with TRBJ1-6; D is unresolved. This CDR3 spans 15 amino acids. Germline V gene lookup returns CDR1 SNHLY and CDR2 FYNNEI. Trimming removed 6 bases at V and 2 bases at J, with 11 bases between. CDR3 in DNA: TGTGCCAGCAGGTTGGATAATACCTATAATTCACCCCTCCACTTT. This gives the protein CASRLDNTYNSPLHF.

This clonotype was detected ten times or more. Germline is not matched at one junction end, which may reflect a read error. V is TRBV5-1 and J is TRBJ2-2; D may be TRBD2 (6 bases). The CDR3 consists of 13 residues. The germline gives CDR1 SGHRS, CDR2 YFSETQ. This CDR3 is CASSSSEGTRVQF. The DNA for the CDR3 is TGCGCCAGCAGCTCCTCGGAGGGTACCAGGGTCCAATTT.

This rearrangement joins TRBV4-3 to TRBJ2-7, with D possibly matching TRBD1 (5 bases). Germline V gene sequence: CDR1 LGHNA, CDR2 YSLEER. V lost 0 bases and J lost 2, with 8 bases in between. This CDR3 is built from 14 residues. The CDR3 DNA reads as TGCGCCAGCAGCCAAGATAGGGGAACCTACGAGCAGTACTTC. Residues: CASSQDRGTYEQYF.

V is TRBV7-2 and J is TRBJ2-1; no reliable D call. This CDR3 has 16 amino acids. V dropped 5 bases and J dropped 8 bases, with 22 bases sitting between them. Germline V lookup: CDR1 SGHTA, CDR2 FQGNSA. For the CDR3, the DNA is TGTGCCAGCAGCCAATTTGCACCGGGCCGGTGGCATGAGCAGTTCTTC. As protein: CASSQFAPGRWHEQFF.

This clonotype was seen a few times. The CDR3 protein is CASSLSPLSTGDETNEKLFF. CDR3 DNA sequence: TGTGCCAGCAGTTTATCCCCTCTAAGTACAGGGGACGAAACTAATGAAAAACTGTTTTTT. This chain uses TRBV28 with TRBJ1-4; 7 bases are shared with TRBD1. CDR1 and CDR2 from the germline V gene are MDHEN and SYDVKM. This CDR3 contains 20 residues. V gave up 1 base and J gave up 1 base; unmatched junction bases: 15.

The chain uses TRBV5-6 and TRBJ1-6; TRBD1 agrees at 9 bases. The germline gives CDR1 SGHDT, CDR2 YYEEEE. The CDR3 sequence is 16 residues long. J was trimmed by 12 bases and V by 5 bases; bases with no gene match: 15. The CDR3 region has the DNA TGTGCCAGCAGGGCATTGTGGACAGGGGAAGGGGAACCCCTCCACTTT. This translates into CASRALWTGEGEPLHF.

This clonotype was detected a few times. The chain couples TRBV28 to TRBJ2-7, with TRBD2 as a possible D gene (5 bases). V was trimmed by 1 base and J by 4 bases, leaving 11 bases between them. This CDR3 has 14 amino acids. From germline, CDR1 is MDHEN and CDR2 SYDVKM. CDR3 nucleotides: TGTGCCAGCAGTTTATATGCCGGGATTTACGAGCAGTACTTC. It translates to CASSLYAGIYEQYF.